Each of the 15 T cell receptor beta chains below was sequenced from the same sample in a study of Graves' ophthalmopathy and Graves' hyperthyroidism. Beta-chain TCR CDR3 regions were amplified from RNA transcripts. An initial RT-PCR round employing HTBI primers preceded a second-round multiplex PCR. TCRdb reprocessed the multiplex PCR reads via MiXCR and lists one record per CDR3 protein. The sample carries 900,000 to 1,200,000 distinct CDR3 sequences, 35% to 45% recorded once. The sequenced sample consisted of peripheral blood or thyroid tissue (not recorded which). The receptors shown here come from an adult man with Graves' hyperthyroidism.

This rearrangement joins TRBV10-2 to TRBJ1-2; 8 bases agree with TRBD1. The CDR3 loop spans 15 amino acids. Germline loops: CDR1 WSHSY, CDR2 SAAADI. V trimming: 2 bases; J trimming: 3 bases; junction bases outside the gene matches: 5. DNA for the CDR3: TGCGCCAGCAGTGAGCCGGACAGGGTCTACTATGGCTACACCTTC. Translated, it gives CASSEPDRVYYGYTF.

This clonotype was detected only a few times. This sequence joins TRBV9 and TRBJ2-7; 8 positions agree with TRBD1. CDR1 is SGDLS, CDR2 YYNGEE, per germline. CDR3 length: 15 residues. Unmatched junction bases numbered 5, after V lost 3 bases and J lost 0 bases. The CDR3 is CASSGATGGSYEQYF. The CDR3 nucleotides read TGTGCCAGCAGCGGCGCCACAGGGGGCTCCTACGAGCAGTACTTC.

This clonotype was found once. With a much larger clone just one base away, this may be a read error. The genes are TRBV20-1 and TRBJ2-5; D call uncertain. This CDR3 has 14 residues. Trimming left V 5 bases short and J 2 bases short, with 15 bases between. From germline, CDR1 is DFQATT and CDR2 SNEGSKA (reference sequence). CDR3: CSAGRPVIQETQYF. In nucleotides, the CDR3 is TGCAGTGCTGGACGTCCAGTAATACAAGAGACCCAGTACTTC.

The CDR3 loop reads CASSGLDRNSNQPQHF. CDR3 sequence (DNA): TGTGCCAGCAGTGGGCTAGACAGAAATAGCAATCAGCCCCAGCATTTT. The chain employs TRBV6-1 and TRBJ1-5, with D perhaps TRBD1 (5 bases). The germline gives CDR1 MNHNS, CDR2 SASEGT. V was shortened by 4 bases and J by 0 bases, with 13 bases between the two germline ends. The CDR3 loop spans 16 amino acids.

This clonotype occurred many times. CDR3 DNA: TGCGCCAGCAGTGAGTCGAAGCAGGCCCCCTACGAGCAGTACTTC. Protein product: CASSESKQAPYEQYF. The chain uses TRBV10-1 and TRBJ2-7; no clear D. Germline CDR1 reads WNHNN; CDR2 reads SYGVQD (reference sequence). The ends were cut back, 0 bases at V and 2 bases at J, with 11 bases in the middle. The CDR3 loop spans 15 amino acids.

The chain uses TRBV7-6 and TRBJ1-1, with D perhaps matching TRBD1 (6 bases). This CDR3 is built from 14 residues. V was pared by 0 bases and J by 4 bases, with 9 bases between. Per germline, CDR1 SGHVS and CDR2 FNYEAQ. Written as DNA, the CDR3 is TGTGCCAGCAGCTTAGCGGCAGGGGTCACTGAAGCTTTCTTT. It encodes CASSLAAGVTEAFF.

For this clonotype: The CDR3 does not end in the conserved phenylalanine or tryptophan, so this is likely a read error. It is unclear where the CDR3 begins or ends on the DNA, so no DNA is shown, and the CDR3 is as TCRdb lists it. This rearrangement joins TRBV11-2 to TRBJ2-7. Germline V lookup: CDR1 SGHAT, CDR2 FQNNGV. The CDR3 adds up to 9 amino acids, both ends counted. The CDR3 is CASSPDRDY.

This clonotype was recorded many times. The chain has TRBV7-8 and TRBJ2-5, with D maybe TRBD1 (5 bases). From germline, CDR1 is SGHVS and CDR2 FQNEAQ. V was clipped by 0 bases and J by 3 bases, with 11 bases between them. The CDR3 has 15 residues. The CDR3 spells CASSLAPREEETQYF. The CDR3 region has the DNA TGTGCCAGCAGCTTAGCGCCCAGGGAAGAAGAGACCCAGTACTTC.

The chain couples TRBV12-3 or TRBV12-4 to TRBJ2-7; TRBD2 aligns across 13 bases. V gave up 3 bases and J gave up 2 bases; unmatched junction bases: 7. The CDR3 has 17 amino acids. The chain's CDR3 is CASSFTGLAGAPYEQYF. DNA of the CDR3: TGTGCCAGCAGTTTCACTGGACTAGCGGGAGCCCCCTACGAGCAGTACTTC.

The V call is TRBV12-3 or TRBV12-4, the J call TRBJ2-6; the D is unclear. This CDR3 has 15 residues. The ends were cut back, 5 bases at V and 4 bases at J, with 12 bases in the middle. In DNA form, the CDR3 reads TGTGCCAGCAGTGACTCGTCTGCCGGGGCCAACGTCCTGACTTTC. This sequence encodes CASSDSSAGANVLTF.

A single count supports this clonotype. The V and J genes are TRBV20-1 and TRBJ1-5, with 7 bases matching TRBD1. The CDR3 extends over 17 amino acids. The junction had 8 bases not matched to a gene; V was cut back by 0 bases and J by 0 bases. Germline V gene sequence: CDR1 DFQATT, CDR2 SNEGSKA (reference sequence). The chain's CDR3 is CSARDPGTAFSNQPQHF. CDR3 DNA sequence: TGCAGTGCTAGAGACCCGGGGACAGCCTTTAGCAATCAGCCCCAGCATTTT.

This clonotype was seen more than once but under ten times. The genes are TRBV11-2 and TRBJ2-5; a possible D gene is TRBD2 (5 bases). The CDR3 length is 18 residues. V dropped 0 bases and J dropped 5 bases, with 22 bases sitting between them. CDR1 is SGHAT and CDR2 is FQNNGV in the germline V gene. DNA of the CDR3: TGTGCCAGCAGCTTAGATTTGGTGGGTGCGGGCCCCGTGGAGACCCAGTACTTC. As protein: CASSLDLVGAGPVETQYF.

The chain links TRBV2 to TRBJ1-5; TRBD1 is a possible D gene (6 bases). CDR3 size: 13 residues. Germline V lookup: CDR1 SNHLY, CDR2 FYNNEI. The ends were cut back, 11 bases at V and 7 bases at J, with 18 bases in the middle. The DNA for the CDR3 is TGTGCCGCTCGGGGGGCAGGGGACCAGCCCCAGCATTTT. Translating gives CAARGAGDQPQHF.

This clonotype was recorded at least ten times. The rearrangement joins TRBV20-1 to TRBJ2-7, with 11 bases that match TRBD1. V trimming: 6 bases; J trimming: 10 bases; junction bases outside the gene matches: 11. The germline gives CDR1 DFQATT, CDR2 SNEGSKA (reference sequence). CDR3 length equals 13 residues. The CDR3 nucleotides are TGCAGTGCAGAGGTGGGACAGGGGGTCTTCCAGTACTTC. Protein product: CSAEVGQGVFQYF.

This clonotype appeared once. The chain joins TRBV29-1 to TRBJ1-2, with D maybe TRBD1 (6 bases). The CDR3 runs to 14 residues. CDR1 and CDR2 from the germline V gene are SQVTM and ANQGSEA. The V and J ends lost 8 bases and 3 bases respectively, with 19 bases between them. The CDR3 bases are TGCAGCCATGAGGGGGGGCGCCTAGACTATGGCTACACCTTC. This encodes CSHEGGRLDYGYTF.